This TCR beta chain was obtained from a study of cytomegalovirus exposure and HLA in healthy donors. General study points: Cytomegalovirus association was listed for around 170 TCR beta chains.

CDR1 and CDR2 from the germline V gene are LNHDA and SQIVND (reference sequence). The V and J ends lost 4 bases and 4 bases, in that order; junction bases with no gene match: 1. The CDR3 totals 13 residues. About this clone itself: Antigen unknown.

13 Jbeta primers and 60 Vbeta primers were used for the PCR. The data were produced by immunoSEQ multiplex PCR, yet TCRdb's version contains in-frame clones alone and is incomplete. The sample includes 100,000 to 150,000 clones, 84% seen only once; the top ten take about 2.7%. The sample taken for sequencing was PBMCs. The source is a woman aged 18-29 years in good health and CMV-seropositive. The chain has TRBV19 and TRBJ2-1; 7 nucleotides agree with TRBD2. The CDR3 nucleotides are TGTGCCAGTAGTACCGGGGGGTACAATGAGCAGTTCTTC. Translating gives CASSTGGYNEQFF.